The 25 T cell receptor beta chains given below trace back to one sample, sequenced in a study of cytomegalovirus exposure and HLA in healthy donors. Amplification used 60 Vbeta primers and 13 Jbeta primers. The protocol was immunoSEQ multiplex PCR, while the TCRdb copy is restricted to in-frame clones and leaves out a portion. Altogether some 130,000 clones are present, roughly 79% being singletons, with the ten largest covering approximately 0.99%. Sample: PBMCs. These receptor sequences come from a male donor in good health and CMV-seronegative.

The CDR3 is CASSHDRGTEAFF. The CDR3 bases are TGCGCCAGCAGCCATGACAGGGGCACTGAAGCTTTCTTT. This chain uses TRBV4-3 with TRBJ1-1, with TRBD1 matching 8 bases. Germline CDR1 LGHNA, CDR2 YSLEER. The ends lost 3 bases at V and 4 bases at J; junction bases unmatched: 1. The CDR3 is 13 residues long.

The chain joins TRBV7-2 to TRBJ2-3, with 9 bases lining up with TRBD2. Trimming at V came to 4 bases and at J to 4 bases, leaving 15 bases not matched to a gene. The CDR3 is 18 residues long. The germline CDR1 and CDR2 sequences are SGHTA and FQGNSA. The CDR3 coding sequence is TGTGCCAGCAGCTCGAATGGGGCGGGGGGGCCCTCCTCAGATACGCAGTATTTT. Translation gives CASSSNGAGGPSSDTQYF. The full variable domain, with the rest looked up from reference TRBV7-2 and TRBJ2-3, is GAGVSQSPSNKVTEKGKDVELRCDPISGHTALYWYRQSLGQGLEFLIYFQGNSAPDKSGLPSDRFSAERTGGSVSTLTIQRTQQEDSAVYLCASSSNGAGGPSSDTQYFGPGTRLTVL.

The chain recombines TRBV2 with TRBJ2-3; D might be TRBD1 (5 bases). CDR1 is SNHLY, CDR2 FYNNEI, per germline. Trimming cost V 6 bases and J 4 bases, with 14 bases left between them. The length of the CDR3 is 14 residues. The CDR3 DNA reads as TGTGCCAGCAGGGGCAGGGTAAGCGCAGATACGCAGTATTTT. Amino acids: CASRGRVSADTQYF.

This clone was seen only a few times. V gene TRBV6-6 combines with J gene TRBJ1-1; no definite D call. V shed 5 bases and J shed 1 base, with 11 bases lying between them. Per germline, CDR1 MNHNY and CDR2 SVGAGI (reference sequence). The CDR3 runs to 14 residues. The CDR3 spells CASSPEGGNTEAFF. CDR3 sequence (DNA): TGTGCCAGCAGTCCCGAGGGCGGGAACACTGAAGCTTTCTTT.

The chain has TRBV6-5 and TRBJ1-2; D is unresolved. The V gene's germline CDR1 is MNHEY and CDR2 SVGAGI. V was cut by 5 bases and J by 2 bases, with 9 bases left in between. CDR3 length: 13 amino acids. For the CDR3, the DNA is TGTGCCAGCAGTGGTCTGCGGAACTATGGCTACACCTTC. This gives the protein CASSGLRNYGYTF.

The V and J genes are TRBV10-1 and TRBJ2-1; D is uncertain. The CDR3 is 13 amino acids. Germline V CDR1 and CDR2: WNHNN, SYGVQD (reference sequence). Trimming took 1 base from V and 8 from J, leaving 9 bases between them. The CDR3 coding sequence is TGCGCCAGCAGTGAGTGGCCGGGTTATGAGCAGTTCTTC. Translation gives CASSEWPGYEQFF.

Only a few counts were recorded for this clone. The J gene is TRBJ1-5, the V gene TRBV19; D may be TRBD1 (5 bases). Germline V gene data show CDR1 as LNHDA and CDR2 as SQIVND (reference sequence). This CDR3 is built from 12 residues. Trimming cost V 10 bases and J 1 base, with 8 bases left between them. CDR3 in DNA: TGTGCCACCAGGGAAAGCAATCAGCCCCAGCATTTT. Amino acid sequence: CATRESNQPQHF.

The chain uses TRBV5-1 and TRBJ2-1; a possible D gene is TRBD2 (5 bases). The V end was cut by 1 base, the J end by 4 bases, with 18 bases between. The CDR3 loop spans 17 amino acids. Germline V gene sequence: CDR1 SGHRS, CDR2 YFSETQ. CDR3 loop: CASSLMIRGSSYNEQFF. In nucleotides, the CDR3 is TGCGCCAGCAGCTTGATGATCCGGGGAAGCAGTTACAATGAGCAGTTCTTC.

The chain couples TRBV5-6 to TRBJ1-1; D ambiguous. Trimming left V 3 bases short and J 1 base short, with 13 bases between. The germline CDR1 and CDR2 sequences are SGHDT and YYEEEE. This CDR3 contains 15 residues. The CDR3 is CASSSRGTGNTEAFF. The CDR3, as DNA: TGTGCCAGCAGCTCCCGCGGTACGGGGAACACTGAAGCTTTCTTT.

This sequence joins TRBV9 and TRBJ1-2; weak D call: TRBD1 (5 bases). CDR1 is SGDLS and CDR2 is YYNGEE in the germline V gene. The CDR3 covers 14 residues. V lost 4 bases and J 2 bases, leaving 12 bases between the germline ends. In nucleotides, the CDR3 is TGTGCCAGCAGCTCCAGCGGGGCGAACTATGGCTACACCTTC. It yields the protein CASSSSGANYGYTF.

The rearrangement uses TRBV5-4 and TRBJ2-5; 12 bases are shared with TRBD2. Germline V gives CDR1 SGHNT, CDR2 YYREEE (reference sequence). The CDR3 contains 16 residues. Trimming at V came to 3 bases and at J to 1 base, leaving 4 bases not matched to a gene. The CDR3 sequence: CASSSTSGGLQETQYF. Here the CDR3 DNA reads TGTGCCAGCAGCTCGACTAGCGGGGGACTCCAAGAGACCCAGTACTTC.

The chain links TRBV27 to TRBJ1-1; tentative D call: TRBD1 (5 bases). Trimming pared 6 bases from V and 1 base from J, leaving 6 bases between. The CDR3 consists of 12 residues. Germline values: CDR1 MNHEY, CDR2 SMNVEV (reference sequence). This CDR3 reads CASSGGNTEAFF. The CDR3 nucleotides read TGTGCCAGCAGCGGGGGGAACACTGAAGCTTTCTTT.

The gene calls are TRBV5-6 and TRBJ2-1; 8 bases line up with TRBD2. The V gene end was trimmed by 4 bases and the J gene end by 4 bases; junction bases not matched to a gene: 10. This CDR3 spans 16 amino acids. From germline, CDR1 is SGHDT and CDR2 YYEEEE. CDR3 DNA sequence: TGTGCCAGCAGCCCCGAGCGGGGGCCAAGTTACAATGAGCAGTTCTTC. Its protein is CASSPERGPSYNEQFF.

This clone was counted a single time. The V call is TRBV19, the J call TRBJ1-2; 12 positions match TRBD1. Trimming at V came to 10 bases and at J to 6 bases, leaving 12 bases not matched to a gene. CDR3 length: 15 amino acids. Germline CDR1 LNHDA, CDR2 SQIVND (reference sequence). The CDR3 here is CATSLRDRGQDGYTF. As DNA, the CDR3 is TGTGCCACCTCTCTCCGGGACAGGGGGCAGGATGGCTACACCTTC.

The V and J genes are TRBV9 and TRBJ2-3, with 7 positions matching TRBD2. CDR3 size: 12 residues. Germline V gene sequence: CDR1 SGDLS, CDR2 YYNGEE. V lost 6 bases to trimming and J lost 7 bases; unmatched junction nucleotides: 5. The CDR3 DNA is TGTGCCAGCATGAGCGGGGAGAATACGCAGTATTTT. Protein sequence: CASMSGENTQYF. Filled out from reference TRBV9 and TRBJ2-3, the complete variable domain reads DSGVTQTPKHLITATGQRVTLRCSPRSGDLSVYWYQQSLDQGLQFLIQYYNGEERAKGNILERFSAQQFPDLHSELNLSSLELGDSALYFCASMSGENTQYFGPGTRLTVL.

Of note for this clone: The CDR3 ends on some other residue instead of the conserved phenylalanine or tryptophan, so this is likely a read error. J is TRBJ1-1 and V is TRBV7-9; tentative D call: TRBD1 (6 bases). Germline lookup yields CDR1 SEHNR and CDR2 FQNEAQ (reference sequence). The CDR3 is 14 residues long. The V end was cut by 1 base, the J end by 3 bases, with 9 bases between. CDR3 in amino acids: CASSLGRGDTEAFL. As DNA, the CDR3 is TGTGCCAGCAGCTTAGGCAGGGGAGACACTGAAGCTTTCCTT.

The chain recombines TRBV9 with TRBJ2-5; the match to TRBD2 covers 9 bases. Trimming removed 1 base from V and 5 bases from J; junction bases left unmatched: 9. The CDR3 is made up of 16 amino acids. Germline V gene data show CDR1 as SGDLS and CDR2 as YYNGEE. The CDR3 DNA sequence: TGTGCCAGCAGCGTATCTCCAGCGGGGGGAAAGGAGACCCAGTACTTC. Translated: CASSVSPAGGKETQYF.

The sample holds a few counts of this clone. The gene calls are TRBV6-4 and TRBJ2-2; 7 nucleotides line up with TRBD1. In germline, CDR1 is MRHNA, CDR2 SNTAGT. There are 15 residues in the CDR3. V dropped 4 bases and J dropped 1; count of bases not matched to a gene: 3. The CDR3 loop reads CASSVAGGNTGELFF. CDR3 nucleotides: TGTGCCAGCAGTGTGGCAGGGGGGAACACCGGGGAGCTGTTTTTT.

The V and J genes are TRBV7-9 and TRBJ2-7; possible D gene TRBD1, 5 bases. V shed 1 base and J shed 7 bases, with 11 bases lying between them. CDR1 is SEHNR and CDR2 is FQNEAQ in the germline V gene (reference sequence). The CDR3 length is 13 residues. Here the CDR3 DNA reads TGTGCCAGCAGCTTAGGGTCAGGGCGGGAGCAGTACTTC. Translated, it gives CASSLGSGREQYF.

Here the CDR3 DNA reads TGTGCCAGCACCGGACTAGCGGGGGAAAGCGAGCAGTTCTTC. Its translation is CASTGLAGESEQFF. The genes are TRBV2 and TRBJ2-1; 13 bases match TRBD2. V gave up 7 bases and J gave up 10 bases; unmatched junction bases: 7. Germline CDR1 and CDR2: SNHLY and FYNNEI. The length of the CDR3 is 14 residues.

Comments on this clone: The same CDR3 can be traced to other DNA sequences in this sample. V usage is TRBV6-1 and J usage is TRBJ2-1, with D perhaps matching TRBD1 (6 bases). This CDR3 spans 13 amino acids. Trimming took off 1 base at V and 7 bases at J, with 8 bases between the two ends. Germline CDR1 is MNHNS and CDR2 is SASEGT. In DNA form, the CDR3 reads TGTGCCAGCAGTGAAGGCCAGGGGAATGAGCAGTTCTTC. Protein sequence: CASSEGQGNEQFF.

The chain uses TRBV7-9 and TRBJ2-3, with 8 bases identical to TRBD2. V was clipped by 8 bases and J by 1 base; unmatched bases: 5. Germline V lookup: CDR1 SEHNR, CDR2 FQNEAQ (reference sequence). CDR3 length equals 14 residues. Here the CDR3 reads CASLSSGGTDTQYF. The CDR3 bases are TGTGCCAGCCTTAGTAGCGGGGGCACAGATACGCAGTATTTT.

This clone was detected only a few times. The chain combines TRBV4-1 with TRBJ1-4, with D possibly being TRBD1 (5 bases). The V end was cut by 4 bases, the J end by 0 bases, with 12 bases between. The CDR3 consists of 16 residues. Germline values: CDR1 MGHRA, CDR2 YSYEKL. The CDR3 spells CASSPRQGATNEKLFF. The CDR3 DNA sequence: TGCGCCAGCAGCCCCCGGCAGGGCGCAACTAATGAAAAACTGTTTTTT.

V and J are TRBV18 and TRBJ1-5; D ambiguous. The ends were cut back, 6 bases at V and 0 bases at J, with 12 bases in the middle. Germline CDR1 KGHSH, CDR2 LQKENI. This CDR3 has 15 amino acids. The CDR3 region has the DNA TGTGCCAGCTCTACGGGAGGGAATAGCAATCAGCCCCAGCATTTT. Translating it yields CASSTGGNSNQPQHF. Combining the CDR3 with reference TRBV18 and TRBJ1-5 gives the whole variable domain NAGVMQNPRHLVRRRGQEARLRCSPMKGHSHVYWYRQLPEEGLKFMVYLQKENIIDESGMPKERFSAEFPKEGPSILRIQQVVRGDSAAYFCASSTGGNSNQPQHFGDGTRLSIL.

This clone was counted between two and nine times. This chain joins TRBV9 and TRBJ1-2; possible D gene TRBD1, 5 bases. Trimming removed 1 base from V and 8 bases from J, with 15 bases in between. Looked up from germline, CDR1 is SGDLS and CDR2 is YYNGEE. The CDR3 is 14 amino acids. The CDR3 protein is CASSVYPGVWGYTF. DNA for the CDR3: TGTGCCAGCAGCGTATACCCGGGGGTGTGGGGCTACACCTTC.